This record covers a single T cell receptor (beta chain). The antigen is not known. These data come from a study of T-cell reconstitution after alpha-beta-depleted transplantation in children. The V and J ends lost 1 base and 2 bases, in that order; junction bases with no gene match: 3. The CDR3 covers 15 residues. Germline V lookup: CDR1 SGHDT, CDR2 YYEEEE. Preparation of the TCRbeta library was carried out with unique molecular identifiers. TCRdb re-analysed the PCR reads in MiXCR, keeping a single row per CDR3 protein. Among 60,000 to 100,000 distinct CDR3 sequences listed, 15% to 20% were seen once. General study points: T-cell counts and diversity were attributed mostly to newly produced T cells one year after transplant. The study traced high day-60 TCRbeta diversity in some patients to surviving recipient T cells and thymic progenitors. Reportedly, only several hundred clones from non-depleted graft cells drove alpha-beta T-cell counts at about two months.

The sample consisted of PBMCs, mostly from graft donor cells, taken 360 days after TCRalphabeta/CD19-depleted stem cell transplant. The receptor was isolated from a male patient between 2 and 15 years old who had a stem cell transplant for acute lymphoblastic leukemia, so the T cells may come from the graft donor. The V and J genes are TRBV5-6 and TRBJ2-7, with TRBD2 matching over 10 bases. The CDR3 protein is CASSLKSGRAYEQYF. The CDR3, as DNA: TGTGCCAGCAGCTTGAAAAGCGGGAGGGCCTACGAGCAGTACTTC.